Sequencing of this TCR beta chain was carried out in a study of shared T cell receptors in the human thymus. Sequenced by immunoSEQ multiplex PCR; TCRdb stores in-frame clones only, minus some. Here the sample spans hundreds of thousands of clones, approximately 88% being singletons. Germline CDR1 is MNHEY and CDR2 is SMNVEV (reference sequence). J lost 2 bases, V lost 4 bases, and 11 bases had no gene match. The CDR3 is 17 residues long. These sequences were also reported in another study, on human thymus T cells. That paper states: Donation came from healthy Finnish infants having corrective surgery for congenital heart defects. Resections that were taken during corrective heart surgery supplied the thymus tissue. Gene usage (both V and J) appeared biased in thymic and blood repertoires. Highly overlapping thymic repertoires among unrelated individuals were reported in related research.

The material sequenced was thymocytes. The sequence derives from a boy less than two years old with a congenital heart defect. This sequence joins TRBV27 and TRBJ2-3, with 8 bases matching TRBD2. In DNA, the CDR3 is TGTGCCAGCAGTTCCCGGGAGAGCGGGAGAATCACAGATACGCAGTATTTT. Translated, it gives CASSSRESGRITDTQYF.